The 21 T cell receptor beta chains in this list originate from one sample, sequenced in a study of OX40 agonist ivuxolimab in advanced cancers. Assay: immunoSEQ multiplex PCR; the TCRdb copy retains only in-frame clones and omits some. The sample contains about 130,000 clones, around 93% of which appear only once. The sample here was CD4+ or CD8+ T cells sorted from blood, taken in a trial of the OX40 agonist ivuxolimab. The source is an adult with an advanced solid tumor such as melanoma, head and neck, liver or kidney cancer.

Written as DNA, the CDR3 is TGTGCCAGCAGTGAAACGGGACAGGGGTTTTCGGGAAACACCATATATTTT. Its protein is CASSETGQGFSGNTIYF. The rearrangement joins TRBV2 to TRBJ1-3; TRBD1 matches 10 bases. The CDR3 totals 17 residues. CDR1 and CDR2 (germline): SNHLY, FYNNEI. Unmatched junction bases numbered 8, after V lost 2 bases and J lost 4 bases.

The chain links TRBV29-1 to TRBJ2-1, with 9 bases fitting TRBD2. Trimming at V came to 6 bases and at J to 4 bases, leaving 10 bases not matched to a gene. The CDR3 sequence is 15 residues long. Germline V gene lookup returns CDR1 SQVTM and CDR2 ANQGSEA. The CDR3 here is CSVPSGLARYNEQFF. The CDR3 DNA reads as TGCAGCGTGCCCTCAGGACTAGCGCGGTACAATGAGCAGTTCTTC.

The V gene is TRBV21-1, the J gene TRBJ2-4; TRBD2 is taken as the D call from the table, unchecked against the DNA. TRBV21-1 counts as a pseudogene. There are 18 residues in the CDR3. The CDR3 sequence: CASSKGVGTILAKNIQYF. The CDR3, as DNA: TGTGCCAGCAGCAAAGGGGTGGGGACTATTCTAGCCAAAAACATTCAGTACTTC.

This chain joins TRBV25-1 and TRBJ2-7; D possibly corresponds to TRBD1 (6 bases). The V gene's germline CDR1 is MGHDK and CDR2 SYGVNS. The CDR3 totals 15 residues. The V gene lost 5 bases and the J gene lost 0 bases, with 14 bases spanning the gap. Here the CDR3 reads CASSKTGYSSYEQYF. For the CDR3, the DNA is TGTGCCAGCAGTAAGACAGGTTATAGCTCCTACGAGCAGTACTTC.

The chain employs TRBV5-4 and TRBJ1-2; no clear D. The CDR3 loop spans 13 amino acids. Germline V CDR1 and CDR2: SGHNT, YYREEE (reference sequence). Trimming pared 4 bases from V and 2 bases from J, leaving 9 bases between. The CDR3 DNA is TGTGCCAGCAGCACTCAGGAGAACTATGGCTACACCTTC. Translating gives CASSTQENYGYTF. The variable domain in full, with the rest retrieved from reference TRBV5-4 and TRBJ1-2, is ETGVTQSPTHLIKTRGQQVTLRCSSQSGHNTVSWYQQALGQGPQFIFQYYREEENGRGNFPPRFSGLQFPNYSSELNVNALELDDSALYLCASSTQENYGYTFGSGTRLTVV.

This chain uses TRBV18 with TRBJ1-2, with TRBD1 identical over 7 bases. Germline CDR1 is KGHSH and CDR2 is LQKENI. The V and J ends lost 3 bases and 4 bases, in that order; junction bases with no gene match: 8. The CDR3 has 15 residues. CDR3 region: CASSPSSGQIYGYTF. The CDR3 nucleotides are TGTGCCAGCTCACCCTCCTCGGGACAGATCTATGGCTACACCTTC. Using reference TRBV18 and TRBJ1-2 for the parts outside the CDR3, the full variable domain is NAGVMQNPRHLVRRRGQEARLRCSPMKGHSHVYWYRQLPEEGLKFMVYLQKENIIDESGMPKERFSAEFPKEGPSILRIQQVVRGDSAAYFCASSPSSGQIYGYTFGSGTRLTVV.

V is TRBV2 and J is TRBJ2-6, with D maybe TRBD2 (6 bases). Trimming pared 7 bases from V and 0 bases from J, leaving 13 bases between. Germline-derived CDR1 and CDR2 are SNHLY and FYNNEI. The CDR3 covers 16 residues. CDR3 region: CASTPDGSSGANVLTF. The CDR3 region has the DNA TGTGCCAGCACCCCGGACGGGAGCTCTGGGGCCAACGTCCTGACTTTC.

This clone was observed a single time. The genes are TRBV9 and TRBJ2-1; perhaps TRBD2 as D (5 bases). Trimming pared 0 bases from V and 6 bases from J, leaving 13 bases between. The CDR3 covers 15 residues. Germline assignment: CDR1 SGDLS and CDR2 YYNGEE. CDR3 nucleotide sequence: TGTGCCAGCAGCGTAGCTACCCCACGGGGCAATGAGCAGTTCTTC. It yields the protein CASSVATPRGNEQFF.

The chain is built from TRBV18 and TRBJ2-5; a weak D match, TRBD2 (7 bases). Germline values: CDR1 KGHSH, CDR2 LQKENI. The CDR3 runs 14 residues. Trimming stripped 4 bases from V and 4 bases from J, with 13 bases between. CDR3 protein: CASSRGGAAETQYF. CDR3 in DNA: TGTGCCAGCTCACGGGGGGGGGCCGCAGAGACCCAGTACTTC.

This chain connects TRBV19 to TRBJ1-1; D not certain. Germline values: CDR1 LNHDA, CDR2 SQIVND (reference sequence). This CDR3 comprises 14 residues. The V gene lost 3 bases and the J gene lost 0 bases, with 8 bases spanning the gap. The CDR3 DNA reads as TGTGCCAGTAGTATTTCGGCGCTGAACACTGAAGCTTTCTTT. It yields the protein CASSISALNTEAFF. The whole variable domain, filled in from reference TRBV19 and TRBJ1-1, reads DGGITQSPKYLFRKEGQNVTLSCEQNLNHDAMYWYRQDPGQGLRLIYYSQIVNDFQKGDIAEGYSVSREKKESFPLTVTSAQKNPTAFYLCASSISALNTEAFFGQGTRLTVV.

The CDR3 sequence: CASSQPMGQFSGNTIYF. The CDR3 DNA reads TGTGCCAGCAGCCAGCCTATGGGACAGTTCTCTGGAAACACCATATATTTT. V is TRBV7-2 and J is TRBJ1-3; 7 bases match TRBD1. Germline lookup yields CDR1 SGHTA and CDR2 FQGNSA. The CDR3 consists of 17 residues. Losses at the gene ends were 5 bases for V and 0 bases for J; bases not matched to a gene: 10.

This clone was detected only once. This rearrangement joins TRBV5-1 to TRBJ1-3; a possible D gene is TRBD1 (5 bases). The CDR3 runs 16 residues. V was shortened by 0 bases and J by 2 bases, with 12 bases between the two germline ends. CDR1 and CDR2 (germline): SGHRS, YFSETQ. The CDR3 nucleotides are TGCGCCAGCAGCTTGGAGGGGAGTAGGACTGGAAACACCATATATTTT. It codes for CASSLEGSRTGNTIYF.

This sequence joins TRBV27 and TRBJ1-1, with D unresolved. The V gene's germline CDR1 is MNHEY and CDR2 SMNVEV (reference sequence). The V and J ends lost 2 bases and 2 bases respectively, with 9 bases between them. The CDR3 runs to 14 residues. The CDR3 coding sequence is TGTGCCAGCAGTTTAGGAAGGGCCAACACTGAAGCTTTCTTT. It yields the protein CASSLGRANTEAFF.

V and J are TRBV15 and TRBJ2-1; possible D gene TRBD2, 5 bases. There are 14 residues in the CDR3. Germline V lookup: CDR1 LNHNV, CDR2 YYDKDF (reference sequence). The V and J ends lost 0 bases and 10 bases respectively, with 13 bases between them. Written as DNA, the CDR3 is TGTGCCACCAGCAGAGATCATGGAGCGGAGGAGCAGTTCTTC. It encodes CATSRDHGAEEQFF.

The genes are TRBV18 and TRBJ2-4, with 11 bases fitting TRBD2. The CDR3 is made up of 14 amino acids. Germline values: CDR1 KGHSH, CDR2 LQKENI. V gave up 3 bases and J gave up 5 bases; unmatched junction bases: 0. The CDR3 region has the DNA TGTGCCAGCTCACCGGGACTAGCGGAAAACATTCAGTACTTC. Translated, it gives CASSPGLAENIQYF.

V and J are TRBV4-2 and TRBJ2-7; possible D gene TRBD1, 6 bases. V dropped 2 bases and J dropped 0 bases, with 8 bases sitting between them. The CDR3 contains 14 residues. Germline CDR1 LGHNA, CDR2 YNFKEQ. Here the CDR3 reads CASSQPGDSYEQYF. As DNA, the CDR3 is TGTGCCAGCAGCCAACCAGGGGACTCCTACGAGCAGTACTTC.

V gene TRBV19 combines with J gene TRBJ1-5, with 8 bases aligning to TRBD1. With 2 bases clipped from V and 3 bases from J, the junction kept 3 bases outside the gene matches. CDR1 is LNHDA, CDR2 SQIVND, per germline (reference sequence). The CDR3 totals 15 residues. The CDR3 DNA reads as TGTGCCAGTAGTATACAGGGACAGGTCAATCAGCCCCAGCATTTT. Translation: CASSIQGQVNQPQHF.

This sequence joins TRBV11-3 and TRBJ2-6; D is uncertain. The germline CDR1 and CDR2 sequences are SGHNT and YENEEA. This CDR3 contains 18 residues. Trimming removed 1 base from V and 1 base from J, with 14 bases in between. The CDR3 nucleotides read TGTGCCAGCAGCTTAGGTCAGATGAGCAGGTCTGGGGCCAACGTCCTGACTTTC. It specifies CASSLGQMSRSGANVLTF. Full variable domain (outside the CDR3, taken from reference TRBV11-3 and TRBJ2-6): EAGVVQSPRYKIIEKKQPVAFWCNPISGHNTLYWYLQNLGQGPELLIRYENEEAVDDSQLPKDRFSAERLKGVDSTLKIQPAELGDSAVYLCASSLGQMSRSGANVLTFGAGSRLTVL.

The chain uses TRBV9 and TRBJ2-1, with TRBD2 matching 12 bases. CDR1 and CDR2 from the germline V gene are SGDLS and YYNGEE. CDR3 size: 15 residues. Losses at the gene ends were 3 bases for V and 5 bases for J; bases not matched to a gene: 3. The CDR3 loop is CASSETSGRDNEQFF. Here the CDR3 DNA reads TGTGCCAGCAGCGAGACTAGCGGGAGAGACAATGAGCAGTTCTTC.

The chain has TRBV14 and TRBJ2-1; no reliable D call. The CDR3 is 14 amino acids. Germline-derived CDR1 and CDR2 are SGHDN and FVKESK. V was pared by 1 base and J by 10 bases, with 14 bases between. CDR3 in amino acids: CASSQGLDNVEQFF. The CDR3 DNA reads as TGTGCCAGCAGCCAAGGACTCGATAATGTCGAGCAGTTCTTC.

The V call is TRBV5-1, the J call TRBJ1-5; 8 bases match TRBD1. Trimming cost V 4 bases and J 6 bases; bases outside gene matches: 3. The V gene's germline CDR1 is SGHRS and CDR2 YFSETQ. This CDR3 has 13 amino acids. This chain's CDR3 is CASSRTGGQPQHF. CDR3 bases: TGCGCCAGCAGCCGAACAGGGGGTCAGCCCCAGCATTTT.